A single sample gave rise to the 3 T cell receptor beta chains below, sequenced in a study of T cell repertoires and Cas9 in healthy adults. Clones were sequenced by immunoSEQ multiplex PCR, and TCRdb holds only the in-frame ones, with some missing. The data show 20,000 to 25,000 clones, 90% seen once. Sequencing used CD4+ effector T cells (CD127+, CD25-, CD137-, CD154-) from PBMCs; culture status not recorded. All receptors derive from a human donor in good health.

This sequence joins TRBV5-4 and TRBJ2-5; possibly TRBD1 for D (6 bases). The J call could be wrong; TRBJ2-7 is a better fit for the DNA end. The germline gives CDR1 SGHNT, CDR2 YYREEE (reference sequence). This CDR3 contains 15 residues. The CDR3: CASSLLGGSTYEQYF. CDR3 nucleotides: TGTGCCAGCAGCTTGTTAGGGGGAAGCACCTACGAGCAGTACTTC.

The DNA of the CDR3 is TGTGCCAGCAGCGTAGGACTAGCGGAAGAGACCCAGTACTTC. Translation: CASSVGLAEETQYF. The chain links TRBV9 to TRBJ2-5; 9 positions match TRBD2. The CDR3 sequence is 14 residues long. Germline-derived CDR1 and CDR2 are SGDLS and YYNGEE. The J segment lost 3 bases and the V segment lost 0 bases, leaving 0 bases of the junction unmatched.

The rearrangement links TRBV2 to TRBJ1-2; no clear D gene. The CDR3 is made up of 12 amino acids. The V gene's germline CDR1 is SNHLY and CDR2 FYNNEI. The V end was cut by 7 bases, the J end by 8 bases, with 14 bases between. This CDR3 is CASKEFLGGYTF. CDR3 DNA sequence: TGTGCCAGCAAGGAGTTCTTGGGGGGCTACACCTTC.